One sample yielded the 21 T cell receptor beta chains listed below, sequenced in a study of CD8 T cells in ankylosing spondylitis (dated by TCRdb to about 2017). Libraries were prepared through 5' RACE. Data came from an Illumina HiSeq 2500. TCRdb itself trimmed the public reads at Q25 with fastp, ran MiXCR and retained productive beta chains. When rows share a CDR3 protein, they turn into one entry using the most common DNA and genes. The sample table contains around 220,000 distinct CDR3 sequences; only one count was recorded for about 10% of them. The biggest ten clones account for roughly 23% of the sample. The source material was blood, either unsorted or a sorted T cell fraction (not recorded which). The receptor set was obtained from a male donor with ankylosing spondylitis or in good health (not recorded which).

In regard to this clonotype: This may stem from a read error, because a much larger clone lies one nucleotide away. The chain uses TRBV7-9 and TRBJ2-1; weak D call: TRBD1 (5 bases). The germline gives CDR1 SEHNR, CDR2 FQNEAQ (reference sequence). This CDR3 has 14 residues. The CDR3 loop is CASSLVSGLGEQSF. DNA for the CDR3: TGTGCCAGCAGCTTAGTTTCAGGGTTGGGCGAGCAGTCCTTC.

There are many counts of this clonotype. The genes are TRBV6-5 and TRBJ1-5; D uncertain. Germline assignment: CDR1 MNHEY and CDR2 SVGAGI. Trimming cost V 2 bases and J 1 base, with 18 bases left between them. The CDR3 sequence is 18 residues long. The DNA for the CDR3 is TGTGCCAGCAGTTACAAAAGGGTGAGGGCCCTCAGCAATCAGCCCCAGCATTTT. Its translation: CASSYKRVRALSNQPQHF.

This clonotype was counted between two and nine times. CDR3 residues: CSALHSTNVGDQPQHF. The DNA of the CDR3 is TGCAGTGCTCTACACTCCACTAACGTGGGGGATCAGCCCCAGCATTTT. The gene calls are TRBV20-1 and TRBJ1-5; D might be TRBD1 (5 bases). The CDR3 covers 16 residues. The germline V gene encodes CDR1 DFQATT and CDR2 SNEGSKA (reference sequence). V was trimmed by 5 bases and J by 5 bases, leaving 22 bases between them.

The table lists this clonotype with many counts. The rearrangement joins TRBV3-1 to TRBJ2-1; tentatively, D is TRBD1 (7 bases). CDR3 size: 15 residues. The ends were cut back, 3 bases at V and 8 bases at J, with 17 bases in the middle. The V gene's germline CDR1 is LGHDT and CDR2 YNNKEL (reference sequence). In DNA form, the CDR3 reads TGTGCCAGCAGCCAGACTAGGGACAGAGTTGATGAGCAGTTCTTC. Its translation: CASSQTRDRVDEQFF.

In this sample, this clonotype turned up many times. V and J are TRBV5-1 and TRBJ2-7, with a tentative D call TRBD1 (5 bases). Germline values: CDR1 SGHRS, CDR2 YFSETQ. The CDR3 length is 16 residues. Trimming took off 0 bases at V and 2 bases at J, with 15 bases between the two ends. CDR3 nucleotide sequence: TGCGCCAGCAGCTTGGGAGGAACTTCAGGGACCTACGAGCAGTACTTC. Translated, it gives CASSLGGTSGTYEQYF. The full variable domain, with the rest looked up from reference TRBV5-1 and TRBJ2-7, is KAGVTQTPRYLIKTRGQQVTLSCSPISGHRSVSWYQQTPGQGLQFLFEYFSETQRNKGNFPGRFSGRQFSNSRSEMNVSTLELGDSALYLCASSLGGTSGTYEQYFGPGTRLTVT.

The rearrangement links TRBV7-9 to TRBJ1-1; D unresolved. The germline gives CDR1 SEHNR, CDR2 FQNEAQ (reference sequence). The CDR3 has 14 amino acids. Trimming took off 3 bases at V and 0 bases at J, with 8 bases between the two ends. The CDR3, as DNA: TGTGCCAGCAGCTTGCTGAATATGAACACTGAAGCTTTCTTT. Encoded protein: CASSLLNMNTEAFF.

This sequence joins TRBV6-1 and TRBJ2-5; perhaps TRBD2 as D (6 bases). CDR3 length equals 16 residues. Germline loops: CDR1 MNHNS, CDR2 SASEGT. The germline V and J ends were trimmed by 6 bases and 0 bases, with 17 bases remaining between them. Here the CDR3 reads CASSSGTRDYQETQYF. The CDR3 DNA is TGTGCCAGCAGCTCCGGGACCCGGGACTACCAAGAGACCCAGTACTTC.

The CDR3 DNA is TGTGCCAGCAGCTTGGCCAACAGGGGTCCCTACGAGCAGTACTTC. This encodes CASSLANRGPYEQYF. The V and J genes are TRBV5-5 and TRBJ2-7, with 7 nucleotides matching TRBD1. The CDR3 runs to 15 residues. CDR1 and CDR2 from the germline V gene are SGHKS and YYEKEE (reference sequence). J was trimmed by 2 bases and V by 0 bases; bases with no gene match: 5.

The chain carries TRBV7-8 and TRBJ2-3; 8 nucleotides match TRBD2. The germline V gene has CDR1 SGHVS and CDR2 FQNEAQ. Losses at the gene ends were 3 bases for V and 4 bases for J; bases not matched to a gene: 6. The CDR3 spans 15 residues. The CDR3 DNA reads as TGTGCCAGCAGCTTCGGACTAGCTCGCGCAGATACGCAGTATTTT. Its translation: CASSFGLARADTQYF.

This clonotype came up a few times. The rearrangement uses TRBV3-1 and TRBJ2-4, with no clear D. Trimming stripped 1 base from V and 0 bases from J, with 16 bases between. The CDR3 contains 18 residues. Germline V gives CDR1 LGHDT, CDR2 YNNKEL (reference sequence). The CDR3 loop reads CASSQGGARTLAKNIQYF. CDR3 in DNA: TGTGCCAGCAGCCAAGGAGGTGCCCGAACTTTAGCCAAAAACATTCAGTACTTC.

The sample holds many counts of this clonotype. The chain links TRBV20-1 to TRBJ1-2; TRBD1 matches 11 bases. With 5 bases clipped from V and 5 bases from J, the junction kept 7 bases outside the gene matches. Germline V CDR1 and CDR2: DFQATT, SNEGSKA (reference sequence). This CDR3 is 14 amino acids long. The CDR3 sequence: CSAAAGQGGYGYTF. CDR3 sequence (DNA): TGCAGTGCTGCAGCGGGACAGGGGGGATATGGCTACACCTTC.

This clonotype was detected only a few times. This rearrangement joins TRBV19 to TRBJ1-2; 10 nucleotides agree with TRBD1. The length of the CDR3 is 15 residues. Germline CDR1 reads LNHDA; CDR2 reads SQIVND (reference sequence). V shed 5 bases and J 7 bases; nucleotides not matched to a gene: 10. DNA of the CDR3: TGTGCCAGTAGTGACCGGGACAGGGGTTCTGGTGGCTACACCTTC. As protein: CASSDRDRGSGGYTF.

In DNA form, the CDR3 reads TGTGCCAGCAGCTTACACAGTAGGGATTCACCCCTCCACTTT. It specifies CASSLHSRDSPLHF. V gene TRBV7-3 combines with J gene TRBJ1-6; D gene unclear. Germline loops: CDR1 SGHTA, CDR2 FQGTGA. V lost 2 bases and J lost 8, with 10 bases in between. The CDR3 sequence is 14 residues long.

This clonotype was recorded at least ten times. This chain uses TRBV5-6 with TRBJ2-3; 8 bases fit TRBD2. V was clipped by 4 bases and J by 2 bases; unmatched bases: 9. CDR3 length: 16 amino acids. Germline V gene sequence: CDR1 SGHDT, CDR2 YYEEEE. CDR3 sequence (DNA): TGTGCCAGCAGCCTGGGGGTAGCGGGGTTCACAGATACGCAGTATTTT. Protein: CASSLGVAGFTDTQYF. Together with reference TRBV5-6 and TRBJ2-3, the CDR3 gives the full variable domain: DAGVTQSPTHLIKTRGQQVTLRCSPKSGHDTVSWYQQALGQGPQFIFQYYEEEERQRGNFPDRFSGHQFPNYSSELNVNALLLGDSALYLCASSLGVAGFTDTQYFGPGTRLTVL.

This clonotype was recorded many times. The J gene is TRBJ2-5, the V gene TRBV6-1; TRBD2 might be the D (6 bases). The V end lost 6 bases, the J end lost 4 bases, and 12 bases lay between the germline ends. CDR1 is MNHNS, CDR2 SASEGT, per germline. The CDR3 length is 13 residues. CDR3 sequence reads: CASSEDYGETQYF. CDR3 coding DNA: TGTGCCAGCAGCGAGGACTACGGAGAGACCCAGTACTTC.

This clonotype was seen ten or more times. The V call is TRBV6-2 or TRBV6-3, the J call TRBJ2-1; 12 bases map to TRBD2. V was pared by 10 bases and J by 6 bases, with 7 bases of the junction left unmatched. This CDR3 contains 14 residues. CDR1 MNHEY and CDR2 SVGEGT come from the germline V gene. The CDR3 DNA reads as TGTGCCACTTCAGGACTAGCGGGGACCAATGAGCAGTTCTTC. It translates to CATSGLAGTNEQFF.

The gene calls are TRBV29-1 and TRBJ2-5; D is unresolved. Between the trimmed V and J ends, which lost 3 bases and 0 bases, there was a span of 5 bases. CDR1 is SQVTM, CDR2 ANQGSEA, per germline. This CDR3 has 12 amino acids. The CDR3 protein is CSVDRNQETQYF. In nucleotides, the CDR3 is TGCAGCGTTGACAGGAACCAAGAGACCCAGTACTTC. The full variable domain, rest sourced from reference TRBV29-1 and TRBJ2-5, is SAVISQKPSRDICQRGTSLTIQCQVDSQVTMMFWYRQQPGQSLTLIATANQGSEATYESGFVIDKFPISRPNLTFSTLTVSNMSPEDSSIYLCSVDRNQETQYFGPGTRLLVL.

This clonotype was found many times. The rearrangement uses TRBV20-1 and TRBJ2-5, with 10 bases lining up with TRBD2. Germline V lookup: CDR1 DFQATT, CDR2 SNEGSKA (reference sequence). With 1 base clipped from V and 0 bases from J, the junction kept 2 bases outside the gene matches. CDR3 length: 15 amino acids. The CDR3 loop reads CSARGSGGDQETQYF. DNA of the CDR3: TGCAGTGCTAGAGGCAGCGGGGGGGACCAAGAGACCCAGTACTTC.

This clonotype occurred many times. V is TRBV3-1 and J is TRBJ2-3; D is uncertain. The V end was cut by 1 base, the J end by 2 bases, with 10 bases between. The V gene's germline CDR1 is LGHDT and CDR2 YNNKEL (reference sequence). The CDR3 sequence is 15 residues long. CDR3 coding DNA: TGTGCCAGCAGCCAAGGGACGGAATACACAGATACGCAGTATTTT. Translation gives CASSQGTEYTDTQYF.

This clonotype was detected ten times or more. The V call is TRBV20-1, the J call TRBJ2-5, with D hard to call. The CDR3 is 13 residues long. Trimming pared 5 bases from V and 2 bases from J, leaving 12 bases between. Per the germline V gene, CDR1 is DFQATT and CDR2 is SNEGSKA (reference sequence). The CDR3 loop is CSAYPGIQETQYF. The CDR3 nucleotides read TGCAGTGCTTACCCGGGTATTCAAGAGACCCAGTACTTC.

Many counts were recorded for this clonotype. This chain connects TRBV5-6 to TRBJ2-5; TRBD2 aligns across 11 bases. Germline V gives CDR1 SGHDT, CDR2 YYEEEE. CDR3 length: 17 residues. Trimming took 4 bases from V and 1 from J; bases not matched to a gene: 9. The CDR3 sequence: CASSRPSGTSGQETQYF. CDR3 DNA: TGTGCCAGCAGCAGGCCCTCCGGGACTAGCGGCCAAGAGACCCAGTACTTC.